This T cell receptor (beta chain) comes out of a study of immune aging and cytomegalovirus after organ transplant (dated by TCRdb to about 2021). Study-level background: Three-drug immunosuppression with prednisone, tacrolimus, and mycophenolate was given to all transplant recipients. General conclusions and limits of the study: Large clones contained a higher proportion of TEMRA cells, and the seven largest clones (more than 1,700 cells) acquired aged and TEMRA cells while losing TCM cells. CD57 was not measured in the sequencing data, so a conservative gene-based aging definition was used instead. Aged-phenotype cells increased post-transplant regardless of clone size, earlier in large clones (days 200-264) than small clones, following viremia.

Library construction relied on single-cell sequencing. The sequencer listed for this sample is Illumina NovaSeq 6000. The BD Rhapsody Targeted mRNA and AbSeq Reagent Kit, in a microwell format, was used for cell capture and library preparation. Libraries were prepared to cover TCR, sample tags, AbSeq, and targeted mRNA from the Human T-Cell Expression Panel plus custom TOX and TOX2 primers. Sequencing of the libraries was done on an Illumina NovaSeq. Concerning the study's data processing: The analysis covered approximately 11,000 cells in total, of which 7,000 to 8,500 were CD8 T cells and around 4,900 were CD8 T cells with an identifiable TCR CDR3. Raw data were processed with the BD Rhapsody Targeted Analysis Pipeline with V(D)J processing on the Seven Bridges Genomics platform. SeqGeq 1.6.0 was used for quality control, Sample Tag demultiplexing with Lex-BDSMK, clone identification with VDJ Explorer, and Seurat clustering. Clones making up <1% of CD8 T cells were classified as non-expanded, and clones making up >2.5% of the sample were classified as clonal expansions. The public reads were reanalyzed by TCRdb: fastp trimming at Q25, MiXCR alignment, in-frame beta chains only. Rows with a matching CDR3 protein are joined into one entry that keeps the most common DNA and genes. The V and J calls here are based on TCRdb, not the publication. The sample has about 21,000 distinct CDR3 sequences on record, around 34% of them singletons. Jointly, the top ten make up approximately 26% of the sample.

Between the V and J ends, shortened by 3 bases and 0 bases respectively, the junction contains 9 bases. CDR1 and CDR2 (DFQATT, SNEGSKA) derive from the germline V gene (reference sequence). Counted from cysteine to phenylalanine, this CDR3 has 14 amino acids. CDR3 DNA is the only sequence kept; it has 42 bases, read in frame from the first base. The time point label on this specimen signifies: five sample-tagged time points from pre-transplant (day -1) to day 368 post-transplant, pooled. Thawed PBMC were stimulated for eleven to twelve hours with a CMV IE-1 overlapping peptide library without transport inhibitors. After being thawed and rested overnight, the cells were stimulated in R10 medium along with CD28/CD49d costimulation. The IE-1 peptide library was composed of 15-amino-acid peptides with overlaps of 11 amino acids. Samples from each time point were barcoded using BD Single-Cell Multiplexing Kit Sample Tags, then pooled and stained with oligo-conjugated anti-CD45RA and sorting antibodies. A BD FACSAria III was used to sort CMV-responsive CD8+CD137+ and CD4+CD154+ T cells at 4-way purity. Blood samples were drawn into EDTA vacutainers and processed by Ficoll gradient within 1-24 hours.

This clonotype was seen at least ten times. Its antigen specificity is not known. The input lacks base qualities; no much larger clone sits a single base away. The TCR comes from a female donor who had a heart transplant and CMV viremia. This sample comprised CMV peptide-activated CD4+ and CD8+ T cells sorted from blood, obtained at five time points, pooled. Read against the paper, the sample's cell subset or site label means: sorted CD8+CD137+ and CD4+CD154+ T cells after 11 to 12 h CMV IE-1 peptide stimulation. The V gene is TRBV20-1 and the J gene is TRBJ2-1, with TRBD2 perhaps the D gene, on 5 matching bases. The CDR3 in this case is CSASRGHSYNEQFF. The DNA reads TGCAGTGCTAGTAGAGGGCACTCCTACAATGAGCAGTTCTTC.